This T cell receptor (beta chain) stems from a study of graft-versus-host responses after intestinal transplantation. Study in general: Anti-thymocyte globulin served as induction for all recipients, who then took tacrolimus and steroids for approximately three years. Overall study findings and caveats: Early after transplant, HvG declines were associated with peak levels of circulating GvH clones. The recipient marrow held GvH clones, and some of them showed up first in ileum or blood.

Data came from immunoSEQ multiplex PCR; TCRdb stores just in-frame clones and leaves some out. The repertoire holds some 96,000 clones, about 90% seen once, with around 0.95% in the top ten. This clone was counted a few times. The antigen is undetermined. This CDR3 comprises 14 residues. The J segment lost 1 base and the V segment lost 5 bases, leaving 3 bases of the junction unmatched. Germline V CDR1 and CDR2: MNHNS, SASEGT. The V call is TRBV6-1, the J call TRBJ1-1; 8 bases line up with TRBD1. The sequences come from unstimulated CD4+ T cells sorted from spleen or lymph node cells, collected before transplant. The receptor was isolated from a human donor who was the organ donor for an intestinal transplant. The CDR3 region has the DNA TGTGCCAGCAGTCGACAGGGGCCGAACACTGAAGCTTTCTTT. Translating gives CASSRQGPNTEAFF.